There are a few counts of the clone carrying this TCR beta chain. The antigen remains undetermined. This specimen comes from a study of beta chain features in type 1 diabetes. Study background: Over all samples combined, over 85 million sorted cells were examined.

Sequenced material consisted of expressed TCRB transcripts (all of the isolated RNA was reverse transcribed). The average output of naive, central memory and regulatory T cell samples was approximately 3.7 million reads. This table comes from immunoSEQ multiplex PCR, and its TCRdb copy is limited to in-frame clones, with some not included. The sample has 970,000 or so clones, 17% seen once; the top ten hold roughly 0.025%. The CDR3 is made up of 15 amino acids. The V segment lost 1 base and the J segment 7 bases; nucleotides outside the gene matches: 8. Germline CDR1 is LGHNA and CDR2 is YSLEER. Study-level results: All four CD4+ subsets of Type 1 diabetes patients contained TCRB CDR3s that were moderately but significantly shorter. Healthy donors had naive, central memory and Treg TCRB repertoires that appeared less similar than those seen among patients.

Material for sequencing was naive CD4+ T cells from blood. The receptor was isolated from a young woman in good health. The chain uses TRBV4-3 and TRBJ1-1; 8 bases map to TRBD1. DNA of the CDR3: TGCGCCAGCAGCCAAGGAGTACAGGGGGTTTATGAAGCTTTCTTT. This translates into CASSQGVQGVYEAFF.